The TCR beta chain under discussion was sequenced for a study of T cell changes during pregnancy in multiple sclerosis (dated by TCRdb to between 2018 and 2021). Regarding the study in general: The study looked at changes in the T cell repertoire across pregnancy in women with multiple sclerosis.

Trimming takes 4 bases from V and 4 bases from J, and the germline ends sit 14 bases apart. From the cysteine through the phenylalanine, the CDR3 covers 14 amino acids. Here the CDR3 DNA is all that survives: 42 bases in frame from base 1. The germline V gene specifies SNHLY as CDR1 and FYNNEI as CDR2. The protocol used for the library was the immunoSEQ multiplex PCR assay. TCRdb limited this immuneACCESS table to in-frame rearrangements with V and J called. A share of clones is missing; checked studies link under half to unresolved V genes, and the rest is unexplained. Within this sample are about 36,000 clones, with around 92% of them counted one time only. The ten largest clones add up to approximately 1.1% of the sample. A note on this clone: Its antigen remains undetermined. Per-base qualities were not stored, and no clone one base away is much larger.

Here the chain combines TRBV2 and TRBJ2-7; TRBD1 is possibly the D segment (7 matching bases). Material for sequencing was PBMCs (not recorded whether the cells were cultured). The receptor was derived from a female donor with multiple sclerosis, enrolled in a pregnancy study. The CDR3 reads CASSVQGGLYEQYF. The nucleotide sequence is TGTGCCAGCAGTGTTCAGGGGGGCCTATACGAGCAGTACTTC.